The 19 T cell receptor beta chains below all came from one sample that was sequenced in a study of blood T cell repertoires in COVID-19. The data were produced by immunoSEQ multiplex PCR, yet TCRdb's version contains in-frame clones alone and is incomplete. The sample lists approximately 300,000 clones; approximately 91% were seen once. The sequenced sample was PBMCs or T cells enriched from blood (not recorded which). Receptor source: a man between 60 and 70 years old who had recovered from COVID-19.

The chain employs TRBV28 and TRBJ1-5; 10 bases map to TRBD1. Losses at the gene ends were 5 bases for V and 2 bases for J; bases not matched to a gene: 3. The CDR3 consists of 15 residues. Germline V gives CDR1 MDHEN, CDR2 SYDVKM. CDR3 bases: TGTGCCAGCAGTCCTGGGACAGGGGGCAATCAGCCCCAGCATTTT. Translation: CASSPGTGGNQPQHF.

This clone was seen a few times. The gene calls are TRBV6-4 and TRBJ2-1; 7 nucleotides line up with TRBD2. The CDR3 contains 13 residues. V shed 3 bases, J shed 12 bases, and the junction held 8 bases outside the gene matches. The V gene's germline CDR1 is MRHNA and CDR2 SNTAGT. CDR3 amino acids: CASSEGLGLPQFF. As DNA, the CDR3 is TGTGCCAGCAGTGAAGGACTAGGGCTACCGCAGTTCTTC.

The gene calls are TRBV18 and TRBJ2-5; a weak D match, TRBD2 (5 bases). The CDR3 covers 15 residues. Germline-derived CDR1 and CDR2 are KGHSH and LQKENI. Trimming cost V 0 bases and J 1 base, with 9 bases left between them. The CDR3 protein is CASSPPGNFQETQYF. The CDR3 region has the DNA TGTGCCAGCTCACCACCCGGGAACTTCCAAGAGACCCAGTACTTC.

The V and J genes are TRBV25-1 and TRBJ2-7, with D possibly TRBD1 on 6 matching bases. Germline CDR1 is MGHDK and CDR2 is SYGVNS. With 4 bases removed from V and 2 bases from J, the gap between germline ends came to 12 bases. The CDR3 consists of 14 residues. The CDR3 here is CASSVQGPTYEQYF. The CDR3, as DNA: TGTGCCAGCAGTGTACAGGGACCTACCTACGAGCAGTACTTC.

The chain joins TRBV27 to TRBJ2-7, with 8 bases that match TRBD2. V was pared by 5 bases and J by 5 bases, with 14 bases of the junction left unmatched. Germline CDR1 MNHEY, CDR2 SMNVEV (reference sequence). This CDR3 is built from 16 residues. The CDR3 DNA is TGTGCCAGCAGTCCTATAGCGGGGCGATCACCAAACGAGCAGTACTTC. Translating it yields CASSPIAGRSPNEQYF.

This clone came up once. The chain combines TRBV7-9 with TRBJ2-5; no clear D gene. V lost 3 bases, J lost 0 bases, and 11 bases lay in between. This CDR3 contains 15 residues. CDR1 SEHNR and CDR2 FQNEAQ come from the germline V gene (reference sequence). CDR3 sequence (DNA): TGTGCCAGCAGCTTGGGCAGTTTATACCAAGAGACCCAGTACTTC. Amino acid sequence: CASSLGSLYQETQYF.

The rearrangement links TRBV11-1 to TRBJ2-1; the match to TRBD2 covers 8 bases. Germline CDR1 reads SGHAT; CDR2 reads FQDESV (reference sequence). The CDR3 has 16 residues. J was trimmed by 6 bases and V by 6 bases; bases with no gene match: 13. Here the CDR3 reads CASSHTGTSPTNEQFF. The CDR3 DNA sequence: TGTGCCAGCAGTCACACCGGGACTAGTCCGACCAATGAGCAGTTCTTC. The full variable domain, with the rest looked up from reference TRBV11-1 and TRBJ2-1, is EAEVAQSPRYKITEKSQAVAFWCDPISGHATLYWYRQILGQGPELLVQFQDESVVDDSQLPKDRFSAERLKGVDSTLKIQPAELGDSAMYLCASSHTGTSPTNEQFFGPGTRLTVL.

V gene TRBV5-1 combines with J gene TRBJ1-1; D unclear. V was clipped by 0 bases and J by 0 bases, with 9 bases between them. From germline, CDR1 is SGHRS and CDR2 YFSETQ. The CDR3 has 15 residues. CDR3 nucleotide sequence: TGCGCCAGCAGCTTGGCTGGCACAGTGAACACTGAAGCTTTCTTT. Its protein product is CASSLAGTVNTEAFF.

The chain uses TRBV5-1 and TRBJ2-2; 7 nucleotides match TRBD2. CDR1 is SGHRS and CDR2 is YFSETQ in the germline V gene. This CDR3 has 15 residues. V was pared by 5 bases and J by 5 bases, with 9 bases of the junction left unmatched. In nucleotides, the CDR3 is TGCGCCAGCAGTCTATGGGGAGGGGTGACCGGGGAGCTGTTTTTT. Protein: CASSLWGGVTGELFF. Complete variable domain (other parts from reference TRBV5-1 and TRBJ2-2): KAGVTQTPRYLIKTRGQQVTLSCSPISGHRSVSWYQQTPGQGLQFLFEYFSETQRNKGNFPGRFSGRQFSNSRSEMNVSTLELGDSALYLCASSLWGGVTGELFFGEGSRLTVL.

The V gene is TRBV10-3, the J gene TRBJ1-2; the D is unclear. CDR3 length: 13 residues. V lost 0 bases, J lost 6 bases, and 8 bases lay in between. Per the germline V gene, CDR1 is ENHRY and CDR2 is SYGVKD. Here the CDR3 reads CAISESLEDGYTF. CDR3 sequence (DNA): TGTGCCATCAGTGAGTCCCTTGAGGATGGCTACACCTTC.

V usage is TRBV5-6 and J usage is TRBJ1-2; no firm D call. The germline V gene has CDR1 SGHDT and CDR2 YYEEEE. There are 15 residues in the CDR3. V shed 4 bases and J shed 2 bases, with 15 bases lying between them. Here the CDR3 DNA reads TGTGCCAGCAGCCCCGGCGGGAGTAGGAACTATGGCTACACCTTC. As protein: CASSPGGSRNYGYTF.

This clone was seen only a few times. J is TRBJ1-2 and V is TRBV19; 9 positions agree with TRBD1. The CDR3 runs to 14 residues. V shed 6 bases, J shed 6 bases, and the junction held 8 bases outside the gene matches. CDR1 is LNHDA, CDR2 SQIVND, per germline (reference sequence). The CDR3 DNA is TGTGCCAGTAGGGCGGACAGGGGCCTTGATGGCTACACCTTC. It specifies CASRADRGLDGYTF.

The chain couples TRBV2 to TRBJ2-7; tentative D call: TRBD2 (6 bases). Germline CDR1 reads SNHLY; CDR2 reads FYNNEI. The ends were cut back, 8 bases at V and 1 base at J, with 18 bases in the middle. The CDR3 length is 15 residues. The CDR3 loop reads CASLDTGVVSYEQYF. Written as DNA, the CDR3 is TGTGCCAGCCTGGATACGGGAGTGGTGTCCTACGAGCAGTACTTC.

The V gene is TRBV5-1, the J gene TRBJ2-1, with 12 bases fitting TRBD1. The germline V gene has CDR1 SGHRS and CDR2 YFSETQ. CDR3 length: 15 residues. With V trimmed by 5 bases and J by 6 bases, 6 bases remained unmatched. CDR3 residues: CASRLGTGGFNEQFF. The CDR3 DNA is TGCGCCAGCAGGCTAGGGACAGGGGGCTTCAATGAGCAGTTCTTC.

The rearrangement joins TRBV24-1 to TRBJ2-2; tentative D call: TRBD2 (5 bases). The CDR3 runs 20 residues. Germline loops: CDR1 KGHDR, CDR2 SFDVKD. Trimming cost V 2 bases and J 6 bases, with 27 bases left between them. CDR3 DNA: TGTGCCACCAGTGATTATAGTCAGTTTAGTGGAGCGGAAGCAGCCGGGGAGCTGTTTTTT. Encoded protein: CATSDYSQFSGAEAAGELFF.

The chain uses TRBV6-1 and TRBJ2-7, with TRBD1 matching over 8 bases. V lost 7 bases and J lost 7; bases outside the gene matches: 12. CDR1 MNHNS and CDR2 SASEGT come from the germline V gene. CDR3 length: 14 amino acids. The CDR3 loop reads CASTHRDRREEQYF. Here the CDR3 DNA reads TGTGCCAGCACCCACCGGGACAGGAGGGAAGAGCAGTACTTC.

The chain recombines TRBV12-3 or TRBV12-4 with TRBJ1-1; D uncertain. The CDR3 is made up of 13 amino acids. Trimming stripped 3 bases from V and 3 bases from J, with 8 bases between. The CDR3 nucleotides read TGTGCCAGCAGTTTCGGCCGGGACACTGAAGCTTTCTTT. As protein: CASSFGRDTEAFF.

V usage is TRBV28 and J usage is TRBJ2-2, with 10 bases that match TRBD2. The CDR3 has 15 amino acids. V trimming: 5 bases; J trimming: 5 bases; junction bases outside the gene matches: 5. The germline CDR1 and CDR2 sequences are MDHEN and SYDVKM. The CDR3, as DNA: TGTGCCAGCAGTCTAGCGGGAGATAGGACCGGGGAGCTGTTTTTT. Protein product: CASSLAGDRTGELFF. The complete variable domain, with remaining parts taken from reference TRBV28 and TRBJ2-2, reads DVKVTQSSRYLVKRTGEKVFLECVQDMDHENMFWYRQDPGLGLRLIYFSYDVKMKEKGDIPEGYSVSREKKERFSLILESASTNQTSMYLCASSLAGDRTGELFFGEGSRLTVL.

The chain's CDR3 is CASSLTGTGPRYEQYF. The CDR3, as DNA: TGTGCCAGCAGCTTGACCGGGACAGGTCCGAGGTACGAGCAGTACTTC. The V call is TRBV5-6, the J call TRBJ2-7; 8 bases map to TRBD1. The germline CDR1 and CDR2 sequences are SGHDT and YYEEEE. The CDR3 consists of 16 residues. V trimming: 1 base; J trimming: 4 bases; junction bases outside the gene matches: 10.